This T cell receptor beta chain was sequenced during a study of control samples from healthy donors and cancer patients. Sequencing used immunoSEQ multiplex PCR; TCRdb keeps in-frame clones, though not all of them. The sample yields 150,000 to 200,000 clones, 80% to 95% seen once. The CDR3 contains 16 residues. The germline V and J ends were trimmed by 1 base and 2 bases, with 12 bases remaining between them. CDR1 LGHDT and CDR2 YNNKEL come from the germline V gene (reference sequence). Sequencing was done on a sample of blood. The chain joins TRBV3-1 (or the pseudogene TRBV3-2) to TRBJ2-1; D is ambiguous. This TCR was recovered from a young man in good health. The chain's CDR3 is CASSQAPHGTYNEQFF. CDR3 coding DNA: TGTGCCAGCAGCCAAGCGCCCCACGGAACCTACAATGAGCAGTTCTTC.